This T cell receptor (beta chain) stems from a study of T-cell reconstitution after alpha-beta-depleted transplantation in children. The library targeted TCRbeta and was prepared with unique molecular identifiers. TCRdb recomputed calls from the PCR reads with MiXCR, one row per CDR3 protein. Of about 600,000 distinct CDR3 sequences in the sample, 13% were seen once. There are 15 residues in the CDR3. Germline V gene sequence: CDR1 SGHVS, CDR2 FQNEAQ. V was shortened by 1 base and J by 4 bases, with 14 bases between the two germline ends. The sample holds a few counts of this clonotype. The source material was PBMCs, mostly from graft donor cells, sampled 360 days after TCRalphabeta/CD19-depleted stem cell transplant. This TCR came from a male patient younger than 18 who had a stem cell transplant for acute myeloid leukemia, so the T cells may come from the graft donor. The chain links TRBV7-8 to TRBJ2-7; D could derive from TRBD1 or TRBD2 (5 bases each). The CDR3 coding sequence is TGTGCCAGCAGCTTAGAAACCGGGACCCAGTACGAGCAGTACTTC. It encodes CASSLETGTQYEQYF.